The 2 T cell receptor beta chains below come from one sample, sequenced in a study of regulatory T cells in long-lasting Graves disease. Time point defined: newly diagnosed GD, antithyroid drugs for less than 3 months. PBMC-derived RNA was used for the TCR library. TCR beta libraries were built with iRepertoire HTBI primers and Arm-PCR of CDR3 regions. In TCRdb, the multiplex PCR reads were re-called with MiXCR into one record per CDR3 protein. Of approximately 470,000 distinct CDR3 sequences listed, around 16% are singletons. These records were also assigned to another study, of T cells in Graves' hyperthyroidism and ophthalmopathy.

The sequencing here drew on peripheral blood mononuclear cells (PBMCs), taken at new diagnosis, from a patient treated with antithyroid drugs. The receptors shown here come from a man aged 40-55 years with Graves disease.

This clonotype has at least ten counts. The chain couples TRBV28 to TRBJ1-2; the D is unclear. The CDR3 runs to 15 residues. Trimming shortened V by 5 bases and J by 3 bases, and 16 bases separated the two germline ends. Germline V gene sequence: CDR1 MDHEN, CDR2 SYDVKM. The CDR3 bases are TGTGCCAGCAGTATAAATCCCGGGTCCTACTATGGCTACACCTTC. Its translation is CASSINPGSYYGYTF.

The chain carries TRBV7-9 and TRBJ1-2; D gene uncertain. The germline V gene encodes CDR1 SEHNR and CDR2 FQNEAQ (reference sequence). The ends were cut back, 0 bases at V and 3 bases at J, with 5 bases in the middle. The CDR3 is 13 amino acids. In DNA, the CDR3 is TGTGCCAGCAGCTTAGCGGGGTACTATGGCTACACCTTC. Translated: CASSLAGYYGYTF.